The 10 T cell receptor beta chains reported below all come from one sample, sequenced in a study of cytomegalovirus exposure and HLA in healthy donors. Clones were read by immunoSEQ multiplex PCR, and TCRdb kept only the in-frame ones, dropping some. The data show roughly 310,000 clones, 88% seen once. Material: PBMCs. All receptors derive from a man aged 25-45 years in good health and CMV-seronegative.

The V call is TRBV5-1, the J call TRBJ2-3; D call uncertain. V was pared by 4 bases and J by 6 bases, with 15 bases between. There are 14 residues in the CDR3. CDR1 SGHRS and CDR2 YFSETQ come from the germline V gene. The CDR3 is CASSLDDPRDTQYF. CDR3 in DNA: TGCGCCAGCAGCCTTGATGACCCGCGGGATACGCAGTATTTT.

The chain recombines TRBV15 with TRBJ2-3, with D maybe TRBD1 (6 bases). This CDR3 contains 16 residues. Trimming removed 0 bases from V and 2 bases from J, with 12 bases in between. Per the germline V gene, CDR1 is LNHNV and CDR2 is YYDKDF (reference sequence). CDR3 protein: CATSRDDNRATDTQYF. Written as DNA, the CDR3 is TGTGCCACCAGCAGAGATGATAACAGGGCCACAGATACGCAGTATTTT.

The chain combines TRBV13 with TRBJ2-3, with 11 bases identical to TRBD2. The V gene's germline CDR1 is PRHDT and CDR2 FYEKMQ (reference sequence). The CDR3 is made up of 20 amino acids. V lost 2 bases to trimming and J lost 3 bases; unmatched junction nucleotides: 16. The CDR3 loop is CASSLYVEERLAGRTDTQYF. The CDR3 DNA follows: TGTGCCAGCAGCTTATATGTGGAAGAGCGACTAGCGGGGAGAACAGATACGCAGTATTTT.

The V call is TRBV6-5, the J call TRBJ1-2, with 9 bases matching TRBD1. V shed 8 bases, J shed 6 bases, and the junction held 7 bases outside the gene matches. The germline gives CDR1 MNHEY, CDR2 SVGAGI. This CDR3 is built from 13 residues. The CDR3 DNA sequence: TGTGCCAGCGCCACAGGGGGCCTGGATGGCTACACCTTC. Its translation is CASATGGLDGYTF.

This sequence joins TRBV5-4 and TRBJ1-2; D unresolved. The germline CDR1 and CDR2 sequences are SGHNT and YYREEE (reference sequence). With 3 bases removed from V and 3 bases from J, the gap between germline ends came to 12 bases. This CDR3 spans 14 amino acids. Here the CDR3 DNA reads TGTGCCAGCAGCTCCTCAGCGGCTTACTATGGCTACACCTTC. Translated, it gives CASSSSAAYYGYTF.

The V call is TRBV5-1, the J call TRBJ2-7; D may be TRBD1 (6 bases). The CDR3 is 14 amino acids. From germline, CDR1 is SGHRS and CDR2 YFSETQ. V was shortened by 1 base and J by 1 base, with 9 bases between the two germline ends. CDR3 in amino acids: CASSLSGASYEQYF. The CDR3, as DNA: TGCGCCAGCAGCTTGTCAGGGGCTTCCTACGAGCAGTACTTC. Together with reference TRBV5-1 and TRBJ2-7, the CDR3 gives the full variable domain: KAGVTQTPRYLIKTRGQQVTLSCSPISGHRSVSWYQQTPGQGLQFLFEYFSETQRNKGNFPGRFSGRQFSNSRSEMNVSTLELGDSALYLCASSLSGASYEQYFGPGTRLTVT.

There are a few counts of this clone. CDR3: CASSPQEYYGYTF. For the CDR3, the DNA is TGTGCCAGCTCACCACAGGAGTACTATGGCTACACCTTC. V is TRBV18 and J is TRBJ1-2; D call uncertain. Germline V CDR1 and CDR2: KGHSH, LQKENI. The CDR3 totals 13 residues. V lost 1 base and J lost 3, with 6 bases in between.

The chain is built from TRBV7-2 and TRBJ2-3, with 10 bases identical to TRBD2. V dropped 5 bases and J dropped 2; count of bases not matched to a gene: 10. In germline, CDR1 is SGHTA, CDR2 FQGNSA. The CDR3 is 17 amino acids. DNA of the CDR3: TGTGCCAGCAGCCCACGCCTTAGCGGGGGGTACACAGATACGCAGTATTTT. Its translation is CASSPRLSGGYTDTQYF.

This chain connects TRBV7-9 to TRBJ2-2, with unresolved D. The CDR3 sequence is 12 residues long. The V and J ends lost 5 bases and 5 bases respectively, with 6 bases between them. Per germline, CDR1 SEHNR and CDR2 FQNEAQ (reference sequence). Here the CDR3 DNA reads TGTGCCAGCAGCCCCGCGACCGGGGAGCTGTTTTTT. Its protein product is CASSPATGELFF. The full variable domain, in which reference TRBV7-9 and TRBJ2-2 provide the parts outside the CDR3, is DTGVSQNPRHKITKRGQNVTFRCDPISEHNRLYWYRQTLGQGPEFLTYFQNEAQLEKSRLLSDRFSAERPKGSFSTLEIQRTEQGDSAMYLCASSPATGELFFGEGSRLTVL.

The CDR3 loop reads CASSYPAWWRAYEQYF. The CDR3 bases are TGTGCCAGCAGTTACCCAGCATGGTGGAGAGCCTACGAGCAGTACTTC. The chain carries TRBV6-5 and TRBJ2-7; D ambiguous. The CDR3 spans 16 residues. Germline V gene lookup returns CDR1 MNHEY and CDR2 SVGAGI. V lost 2 bases and J lost 2, with 16 bases in between.